This TCR beta chain emerged from a study of shared clonotypes between healthy human individuals. General study results and limits: The authors sampled blood alone, and tissue repertoires likely differ. Among donors, clonotype sharing was expected to be affected by sequencing depth.

The assay was immunoSEQ multiplex PCR, and TCRdb's table has in-frame clones only and misses some. There are roughly 510,000 clones in the sample; around 79% occur only once, and around 12% lies in the top ten. Trimming removed 9 bases at V and 4 bases at J, with 19 bases between. The CDR3 length is 15 residues. Germline CDR1 is SNHLY and CDR2 is FYNNEI. Roughly 82 million PBMCs served as the genomic DNA source for unsorted samples. This clone was counted between two and nine times. Its antigen is unidentified. This sequence joins TRBV2 and TRBJ2-1; D possibly uses TRBD1 or TRBD2 (6 bases each). The clonotype originates from a woman aged 40 to 49 in good health. Some clones in this sample may be carry-over from other donors' samples. The sample was PBMCs. The CDR3 nucleotides are TGTGCCAGAGGAGGAGGGGGTGGTGAATACAATGAGCAGTTCTTC. Its protein is CARGGGGGEYNEQFF.